These T cell receptor beta chains were read from a single sample in a study of T cells after yellow fever vaccination. TCRdb re-called the 5' RACE reads through MiXCR, storing one row per CDR3 protein. The sample lists around 500,000 distinct CDR3 sequences; just over 20% were seen once. The starting material was PBMCs, obtained roughly 20 days after the first yellow fever vaccination. Receptor source: a man between 18 and 29 years old who received the YFV17D yellow fever vaccine. CDR3s include the opening cysteine and the closing phenylalanine or tryptophan. Each record gives: V gene, clone size, J gene, D gene, CDR3 protein, CDR3 DNA. The D gene is left open where the match is weak. Clone sizes are given selectively: once, few, many, or a class where the clone is expanded.

>TRBV6-5|few|TRBJ2-3|TRBD2
CASSYSGLAAGAPDTQYF
TGTGCCAGCAGTTACTCGGGACTAGCGGCGGGGGCCCCAGATACGCAGTATTTT
>TRBV2|NA|TRBJ2-3|NA
CASSIELTDTQYF
TGTGCCAGCTCGATCGAGTTAACAGATACGCAGTATTTT
>TRBV5-1|few|TRBJ2-3|TRBD2
CASSTRPGLGTDTQYF
TGCGCCAGCAGCACTCGACCGGGACTAGGGACAGATACGCAGTATTTT
>TRBV20-1|NA|TRBJ2-1|NA
CSARDEVPGFRWQFF
TGCAGTGCTAGAGATGAGGTTCCCGGCTTCCGCTGGCAGTTCTTC
>TRBV6-5|NA|TRBJ2-2|NA
CASSYSFRHTGELFF
TGTGCCAGCAGTTACTCGTTCAGGCACACCGGGGAGCTGTTTTTT
>TRBV3-1|NA|TRBJ2-3|NA
CASSQDRFSVFTDTQYF
TGTGCCAGCAGCCAAGATCGTTTTAGTGTTTTCACAGATACGCAGTATTTT
>TRBV10-3|few|TRBJ2-3|NA
CAISESWGGLPDTQYF
TGTGCCATCAGTGAGTCGTGGGGGGGCCTACCAGATACGCAGTATTTT
>TRBV20-1|few|TRBJ1-1|NA
CSARDLEGFTEAFF
TGCAGTGCTAGAGATTTGGAGGGGTTCACTGAAGCTTTCTTT
>TRBV20-1|many|TRBJ1-1|TRBD1
CSVASGGRTFF
TGCAGTGTTGCATCAGGGGGGAGGACTTTCTTT
>TRBV3-1|NA|TRBJ2-5|NA
CASSQGRGFGQETQYF
TGTGCCAGCAGCCAAGGGCGGGGCTTTGGCCAAGAGACCCAGTACTTC
>TRBV5-1|few|TRBJ1-2|TRBD1
CASSPSGGDYGYTF
TGCGCCAGCAGCCCATCAGGGGGGGACTATGGCTACACCTTC
>TRBV12-3/TRBV12-4|NA|TRBJ1-1|NA
CASTRNTEAFF
TGTGCCAGCACTCGGAACACTGAAGCTTTCTTT
>TRBV2|NA|TRBJ2-5|TRBD2
CASIGTSGGSGTQYF
TGTGCCAGCATCGGGACTAGCGGGGGATCAGGGACCCAGTACTTC
>TRBV24-1|few|TRBJ2-3|NA
CATRPRGSDTQYF
TGTGCCACCAGACCTAGAGGCTCAGATACGCAGTATTTT
>TRBV29-1|few|TRBJ1-1|NA
CSFYSSLSGAFF
TGCAGCTTCTACTCGTCCCTATCGGGAGCTTTCTTT
>TRBV27|NA|TRBJ2-7|NA
CASSLKSSYEQYF
TGTGCCAGCAGCTTAAAAAGCTCCTACGAGCAGTACTTC
>TRBV5-1|NA|TRBJ2-3|TRBD2
CASSLAVGGADTQYF
TGCGCCAGCAGCTTGGCAGTCGGGGGGGCAGATACGCAGTATTTT
>TRBV6-2/TRBV6-3|few|TRBJ2-2|NA
CASSYSRKSGELFF
TGTGCCAGCAGTTACTCTCGGAAGTCAGGAGAGCTGTTTTTT
>TRBV5-1|NA|TRBJ2-5|NA
CASRATGAPQETQYF
TGCGCCAGCAGAGCGACAGGAGCCCCTCAAGAGACCCAGTACTTC
>TRBV6-1|NA|TRBJ1-3|NA
CASSEQVGLSGNTIYF
TGTGCCAGCAGTGAACAAGTCGGCCTCTCTGGAAACACCATATATTTT
>TRBV20-1|NA|TRBJ2-1|NA
CSSRDGTPSSYNEQFF
TGCAGCTCTAGGGACGGGACTCCGAGCTCCTACAATGAGCAGTTCTTC
>TRBV3-1|NA|TRBJ1-1|NA
CASSQGVILGNTEAFF
TGTGCCAGCAGCCAAGGTGTAATTTTGGGCAACACTGAAGCTTTCTTT
>TRBV12-3/TRBV12-4|many|TRBJ1-1|NA
CASTLEGLLEYTEAFF
TGTGCCAGCACCCTAGAGGGGTTACTGGAATATACTGAAGCTTTCTTT
>TRBV3-1|few|TRBJ2-2|NA
CASSPLDSLGAGELFF
TGTGCCAGCAGCCCCCTTGACTCTCTTGGGGCCGGGGAGCTGTTTTTT
>TRBV6-5|NA|TRBJ2-1|NA
CASSYAWGSYNEQFF
TGTGCCAGCAGTTACGCTTGGGGCTCCTACAATGAGCAGTTCTTC
>TRBV11-2|few|TRBJ2-2|NA
CASSSAGTDTGELFF
TGTGCCAGCAGCTCGGCCGGGACCGACACCGGGGAGCTGTTTTTT
>TRBV7-9|NA|TRBJ1-5|TRBD1
CASSLQGEKPQHF
TGTGCCAGCAGCCTACAGGGGGAGAAGCCCCAGCATTTT
>TRBV28|NA|TRBJ2-5|NA
CASSSMETQYF
TGTGCCAGCAGTTCAATGGAGACCCAGTACTTC
>TRBV6-2/TRBV6-3|NA|TRBJ2-4|TRBD1
CASSPWTGKNIQYF
TGTGCCAGCAGTCCGTGGACAGGGAAAAACATTCAGTACTTC
>TRBV5-1|NA|TRBJ2-3|NA
CASSLRGTYGDTQYF
TGCGCCAGCAGCCTCCGGGGGACCTATGGGGATACGCAGTATTTT
>TRBV12-3/TRBV12-4|many|TRBJ1-4|TRBD1
CASRETGNEKLFF
TGTGCCAGCAGGGAGACAGGGAATGAAAAACTGTTTTTT
>TRBV4-2|NA|TRBJ2-7|NA
CASSQVGGGQSYEQYF
TGTGCCAGCAGCCAAGTTGGGGGGGGACAATCGTACGAGCAGTACTTC
>TRBV7-9|few|TRBJ1-2|NA
CASSLPAVYFYGYTF
TGTGCCAGCAGCTTACCCGCAGTTTACTTCTATGGCTACACCTTC
>TRBV3-1|NA|TRBJ2-7|NA
CASSQDHNSYEQYF
TGTGCCAGCAGCCAAGACCACAACTCCTACGAGCAGTACTTC
>TRBV7-3|many|TRBJ2-3|NA
CASSLGTVSTDTQYF
TGTGCCAGCAGCCTCGGGACGGTGAGCACAGATACGCAGTATTTT
>TRBV5-1|NA|TRBJ2-6|NA
CASSFSVSGSNVLTF
TGCGCCAGCAGCTTTTCTGTCTCTGGGTCCAACGTCCTGACTTTC
>TRBV9|few|TRBJ2-2|NA
CASSVESGLGGELFF
TGTGCCAGCAGCGTAGAGTCAGGGCTTGGCGGGGAGCTGTTTTTT
>TRBV12-3/TRBV12-4|NA|TRBJ2-7|TRBD1
CASSLIQGAWLRGEKQYF
TGTGCCAGCAGTTTAATCCAGGGGGCTTGGTTGAGAGGCGAAAAGCAGTACTTC
>TRBV7-2|NA|TRBJ2-7|TRBD2
CASSISGGPLEQYF
TGTGCCAGCAGCATTAGCGGGGGGCCCCTCGAGCAGTACTTC
>TRBV28|few|TRBJ2-7|NA
CASSFWGASSYEQYF
TGTGCCAGCAGTTTTTGGGGGGCCAGCTCCTACGAGCAGTACTTC
>TRBV20-1|few|TRBJ2-1|TRBD1
CSARQGARYNEQFF
TGCAGTGCCAGACAGGGGGCCCGATACAATGAGCAGTTCTTC
>TRBV6-7|NA|TRBJ1-2|NA
CASLGRTINYGYTF
TGTGCCAGCCTGGGCAGGACTATTAACTATGGCTACACCTTC
>TRBV7-9|many|TRBJ2-7|TRBD1
CASSTSRDSWFQQYF
TGTGCCAGCAGCACCAGCCGGGACAGTTGGTTTCAGCAGTACTTC
>TRBV30|NA|TRBJ2-7|TRBD1
CAWDTGTGVEQYF
TGTGCCTGGGATACCGGGACAGGGGTCGAGCAGTACTTC
>TRBV7-2|NA|TRBJ1-4|NA
CASSLGLVGGFNEKLFF
TGTGCCAGCAGCTTAGGCCTAGTGGGAGGCTTTAATGAAAAACTGTTTTTT
>TRBV3-1|NA|TRBJ1-1|NA
CASSSTAVNTEAFF
TGTGCCAGCAGCTCGACCGCCGTAAACACTGAAGCTTTCTTT
>TRBV5-1|NA|TRBJ1-2|NA
CASSLEAGGGGYTF
TGCGCCAGCAGCTTGGAGGCCGGGGGCGGTGGCTACACCTTC
>TRBV4-2|many|TRBJ2-3|TRBD2
CASSQDVVGLGIQDTQYF
TGTGCCAGCAGCCAAGATGTTGTGGGACTAGGTATTCAAGATACGCAGTATTTT
>TRBV12-3/TRBV12-4|few|TRBJ1-2|TRBD1
CASSLTGAATTNYGYTF
TGTGCCAGCAGTCTTACAGGGGCCGCGACTACTAACTATGGCTACACCTTC
>TRBV12-3/TRBV12-4|NA|TRBJ2-5|NA
CASTSGRGRETQYF
TGTGCCAGCACCTCTGGTAGGGGAAGAGAGACCCAGTACTTC
>TRBV5-1|few|TRBJ2-1|NA
CASSLDGALSYNEQFF
TGCGCCAGCAGCTTGGACGGGGCCCTCTCCTACAATGAGCAGTTCTTC
>TRBV7-2|NA|TRBJ1-2|TRBD1
CASSSSGGKSYTF
TGTGCCAGCAGCTCTTCAGGGGGCAAGAGCTACACCTTC
>TRBV6-4|NA|TRBJ2-3|NA
CASRKGLTDTQYF
TGTGCCAGCAGAAAGGGGCTCACAGATACGCAGTATTTT
>TRBV29-1|NA|TRBJ2-5|NA
CSVDPIQETQYF
TGCAGCGTCGACCCAATACAAGAGACCCAGTACTTC